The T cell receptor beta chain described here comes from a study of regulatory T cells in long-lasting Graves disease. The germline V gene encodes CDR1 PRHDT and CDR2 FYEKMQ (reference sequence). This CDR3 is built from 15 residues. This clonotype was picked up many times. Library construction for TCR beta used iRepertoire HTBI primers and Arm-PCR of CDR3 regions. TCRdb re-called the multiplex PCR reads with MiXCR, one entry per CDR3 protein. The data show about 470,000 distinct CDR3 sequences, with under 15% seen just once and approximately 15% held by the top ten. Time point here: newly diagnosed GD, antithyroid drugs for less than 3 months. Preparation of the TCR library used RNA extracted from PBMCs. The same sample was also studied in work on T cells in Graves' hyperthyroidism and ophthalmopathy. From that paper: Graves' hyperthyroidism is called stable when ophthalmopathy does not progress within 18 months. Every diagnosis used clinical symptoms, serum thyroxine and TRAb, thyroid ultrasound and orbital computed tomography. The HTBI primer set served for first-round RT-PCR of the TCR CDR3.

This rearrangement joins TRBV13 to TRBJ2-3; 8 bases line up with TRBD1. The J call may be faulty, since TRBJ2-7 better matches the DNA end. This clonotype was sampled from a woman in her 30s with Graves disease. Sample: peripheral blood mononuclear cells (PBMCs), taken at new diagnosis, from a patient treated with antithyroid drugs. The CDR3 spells CASSKGATGADEQYF. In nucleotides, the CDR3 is TGTGCCAGCAGCAAAGGGGCGACAGGGGCCGACGAGCAGTACTTC.